This TCR beta chain came from a study of blood T cell repertoires in COVID-19. Study background: COVID-19 samples from acute and convalescent phases originated in the United States, Italy and Spain. T cells, B-cell-depleted T cells, or PBMCs supplied cDNA or gDNA.

The V gene's germline CDR1 is MGHRA and CDR2 YSYEKL. CDR3 length equals 15 residues. Trimming at V came to 3 bases and at J to 4 bases, leaving 3 bases not matched to a gene. This clone was seen once. Methods used by the authors: Estimated nucleated cell counts came from reference gene primer amplification. Data came from immunoSEQ multiplex PCR; TCRdb stores just in-frame clones and leaves some out. V and J calls plus clone size are reproduced from that table; the DNA served to infer D and trimming. The table has 120,000 to 150,000 clones, roughly four fifths seen once. This clonotype was sampled from a human donor in a cohort sampled during active COVID-19. Sequenced material: peripheral blood. The chain couples TRBV4-1 to TRBJ2-1; 10 nucleotides line up with TRBD2. CDR3 region: CASSQVTSGYNEQFF. The CDR3 DNA follows: TGCGCCAGCAGCCAGGTGACTAGCGGGTACAATGAGCAGTTCTTC.